Shown below are 28 T cell receptor beta chains from a single sample sequenced in a study of T cell clones after liver transplantation. TCRdb's table, derived via immunoSEQ multiplex PCR, lists solely in-frame clones and lacks some. The sample has under 15,000 clones; just under 75% are singletons. This specimen consisted of CD8+ T cells from blood, obtained at the 22-month timepoint. These receptors all come from a human patient who received a liver transplant. The T cells may partly be graft donor cells.

CDR3 in amino acids: CASSRQGLEKLFF. The DNA of the CDR3 is TGTGCCAGCAGCCGACAGGGCCTTGAAAAACTGTTTTTT. The chain is built from TRBV7-8 and TRBJ1-4, with 7 bases matching TRBD1. The junction had 4 bases not matched to a gene; V was cut back by 5 bases and J by 7 bases. Germline V CDR1 and CDR2: SGHVS, FQNEAQ. The CDR3 is made up of 13 amino acids.

The rearrangement joins TRBV7-8 to TRBJ2-3, with 7 bases lining up with TRBD2. V was clipped by 5 bases and J by 0 bases; unmatched bases: 11. The germline CDR1 and CDR2 sequences are SGHVS and FQNEAQ. The length of the CDR3 is 17 residues. DNA of the CDR3: TGTGCCAGCAGCCGCGAGTGGAGCGGGGAAAGCACAGATACGCAGTATTTT. As protein: CASSREWSGESTDTQYF.

The J gene is TRBJ2-4, the V gene TRBV13; the match to TRBD1 covers 9 bases. The CDR3 covers 14 residues. The ends lost 4 bases at V and 8 bases at J; junction bases unmatched: 6. Germline lookup yields CDR1 PRHDT and CDR2 FYEKMQ (reference sequence). CDR3 loop: CASSSDRGGDIQYF. The CDR3 region has the DNA TGTGCCAGCAGCTCGGACAGGGGAGGGGACATTCAGTACTTC.

This clone has just a few counts. This chain links TRBV4-3 with TRBJ1-2; 9 bases are shared with TRBD1. The CDR3 loop spans 13 amino acids. Germline V gene lookup returns CDR1 LGHNA and CDR2 YSLEER. The J segment lost 7 bases and the V segment lost 4 bases, leaving 4 bases of the junction unmatched. The CDR3 loop reads CASSPTGGSGYTF. The CDR3 DNA reads as TGCGCCAGCAGCCCCACAGGGGGCAGTGGCTACACCTTC.

J is TRBJ1-5 and V is TRBV19; TRBD1 aligns across 7 bases. The CDR3 is 15 residues long. Unmatched junction bases numbered 7, after V lost 0 bases and J lost 8 bases. From germline, CDR1 is LNHDA and CDR2 SQIVND (reference sequence). The CDR3 is CASSIDQGGIEPQHF. CDR3 nucleotides: TGTGCCAGTAGTATAGATCAAGGGGGCATAGAGCCCCAGCATTTT.

The DNA of the CDR3 is TGTGCCAGCAGGACCCGGGACGGGTCCTACGAGCAGTACTTC. Protein sequence: CASRTRDGSYEQYF. This chain joins TRBV6-5 and TRBJ2-7, with D perhaps being TRBD1 or TRBD2 (5 bases each). The CDR3 sequence is 14 residues long. CDR1 is MNHEY and CDR2 is SVGAGI in the germline V gene. V dropped 6 bases and J dropped 1 base, with 13 bases sitting between them.

This clone has more than one count but fewer than ten. The sample has other DNA sequences that encode this CDR3 too. The chain uses TRBV6-5 and TRBJ2-7, with TRBD1 identical over 8 bases. The germline V gene encodes CDR1 MNHEY and CDR2 SVGAGI. J was trimmed by 0 bases and V by 5 bases; bases with no gene match: 3. This CDR3 has 14 amino acids. The CDR3 loop is CASSPGQGSYEQYF. CDR3 bases: TGTGCCAGCAGTCCAGGACAGGGCTCCTACGAGCAGTACTTC.

The chain links TRBV5-1 to TRBJ1-5; D gene unclear. V was pared by 0 bases and J by 3 bases, with 10 bases between. This CDR3 has 15 amino acids. Germline V gives CDR1 SGHRS, CDR2 YFSETQ. The CDR3 loop is CASSLAAGANQPQHF. As DNA, the CDR3 is TGCGCCAGCAGCTTGGCGGCCGGCGCCAATCAGCCCCAGCATTTT.

The J gene is TRBJ1-1, the V gene TRBV7-6; no reliable D call. Germline V gene lookup returns CDR1 SGHVS and CDR2 FNYEAQ. V lost 2 bases and J 0 bases, leaving 13 bases between the germline ends. The CDR3 is 16 residues long. CDR3 protein: CASSLPGAGMNTEAFF. CDR3 nucleotide sequence: TGTGCCAGCAGCTTACCGGGAGCAGGAATGAACACTGAAGCTTTCTTT. Using reference TRBV7-6 and TRBJ1-1 for the parts outside the CDR3, the full variable domain is GAGVSQSPRYKVTKRGQDVALRCDPISGHVSLYWYRQALGQGPEFLTYFNYEAQQDKSGLPNDRFSAERPEGSISTLTIQRTEQRDSAMYRCASSLPGAGMNTEAFFGQGTRLTVV.

This clone has a handful of counts. The chain carries TRBV19 and TRBJ2-3; a weak D match, TRBD2 (6 bases). Trimming left V 3 bases short and J 7 bases short, with 17 bases between. Germline V gives CDR1 LNHDA, CDR2 SQIVND (reference sequence). The CDR3 runs to 15 residues. CDR3 nucleotide sequence: TGTGCCAGTAGTATGGACTCGGACTATCTCCATACGCAGTATTTT. This gives the protein CASSMDSDYLHTQYF.

This sequence joins TRBV7-9 and TRBJ1-2; D remains ambiguous. CDR3 length equals 13 residues. Trimming left V 5 bases short and J 0 bases short, with 7 bases between. The germline CDR1 and CDR2 sequences are SEHNR and FQNEAQ (reference sequence). The CDR3 DNA sequence: TGTGCCAGCAGCCTCTCATCTAACTATGGCTACACCTTC. This codes for CASSLSSNYGYTF.

This chain's CDR3 is CASSMWGQEAQYF. CDR3 DNA: TGTGCCAGTAGTATGTGGGGGCAGGAAGCCCAGTACTTC. The rearrangement joins TRBV19 to TRBJ2-5, with D possibly being TRBD1 (6 bases). With 3 bases removed from V and 9 bases from J, the gap between germline ends came to 14 bases. Germline CDR1 and CDR2: LNHDA and SQIVND (reference sequence). The CDR3 is 13 residues long. The whole variable domain, filled in from reference TRBV19 and TRBJ2-5, reads DGGITQSPKYLFRKEGQNVTLSCEQNLNHDAMYWYRQDPGQGLRLIYYSQIVNDFQKGDIAEGYSVSREKKESFPLTVTSAQKNPTAFYLCASSMWGQEAQYFGPGTRLLVL.

V gene TRBV7-2 combines with J gene TRBJ2-2; 15 bases map to TRBD2. With V trimmed by 3 bases and J by 0 bases, 5 bases remained unmatched. This CDR3 is 19 amino acids long. The V gene's germline CDR1 is SGHTA and CDR2 FQGNSA. The CDR3 sequence is CASSFGLAGGTANTGELFF. The CDR3 DNA follows: TGTGCCAGCAGCTTCGGACTAGCGGGAGGGACCGCGAACACCGGGGAGCTGTTTTTT.

The CDR3 nucleotides read TGTGCCAGCAGCTTCGGCCGGACCGCCTACGAGCAGTACTTC. Residues: CASSFGRTAYEQYF. V usage is TRBV7-8 and J usage is TRBJ2-7; D unclear. Trimming removed 3 bases at V and 2 bases at J, with 11 bases between. The CDR3 has 14 amino acids. Germline V gene data show CDR1 as SGHVS and CDR2 as FQNEAQ.

This chain joins TRBV4-3 and TRBJ2-7; TRBD1 agrees at 9 bases. The V and J ends lost 0 bases and 3 bases, in that order; junction bases with no gene match: 3. The CDR3 has 15 residues. Per the germline V gene, CDR1 is LGHNA and CDR2 is YSLEER. The CDR3 loop is CASSQDLGQGYEQYF. In nucleotides, the CDR3 is TGCGCCAGCAGCCAAGATTTGGGACAGGGCTACGAGCAGTACTTC.

V usage is TRBV6-5 and J usage is TRBJ2-1; D is perhaps TRBD2 (6 bases). Germline values: CDR1 MNHEY, CDR2 SVGAGI. The germline V and J ends were trimmed by 6 bases and 9 bases, with 21 bases remaining between them. The CDR3 is 15 residues long. CDR3 coding DNA: TGTGCCAGCAGCTTATTAGGCGGGGAGCACGGTGAGCAGTTCTTC. Its translation is CASSLLGGEHGEQFF.

This clone occurred many times. V gene TRBV9 combines with J gene TRBJ2-6, with 8 positions matching TRBD1. CDR1 SGDLS and CDR2 YYNGEE come from the germline V gene. Germline trimming cut 3 bases from V and 9 bases from J; bases unmatched to any gene: 5. This CDR3 spans 14 amino acids. CDR3 sequence (DNA): TGTGCCAGCAGCGCCGACAGGGGCCTCAACGTCCTGACTTTC. This encodes CASSADRGLNVLTF.

The rearrangement joins TRBV7-6 to TRBJ2-3; a weak D match, TRBD1 (5 bases). The CDR3 sequence is 15 residues long. Trimming took off 1 base at V and 2 bases at J, with 10 bases between the two ends. Germline CDR1 SGHVS, CDR2 FNYEAQ. The DNA of the CDR3 is TGTGCCAGCAGCTTAGTGACAGCCATCACAGATACGCAGTATTTT. Translation: CASSLVTAITDTQYF.

The chain combines TRBV7-2 with TRBJ2-7, with D unresolved. The CDR3 runs 12 residues. V was pared by 1 base and J by 6 bases, with 7 bases between. Germline-derived CDR1 and CDR2 are SGHTA and FQGNSA. Written as DNA, the CDR3 is TGTGCCAGCAGCTTAGTTCAGGTCGAGCAGTACTTC. It codes for CASSLVQVEQYF.

The chain links TRBV19 to TRBJ1-4; a possible D gene is TRBD1 (5 bases). Germline V gene data show CDR1 as LNHDA and CDR2 as SQIVND (reference sequence). The CDR3 covers 13 residues. Trimming removed 7 bases at V and 4 bases at J, with 10 bases between. This chain's CDR3 is CASKGRLNEKLFF. The CDR3 DNA is TGTGCCAGTAAGGGACGGCTTAATGAAAAACTGTTTTTT.

This chain connects TRBV7-2 to TRBJ2-1, with 7 bases that match TRBD1. The CDR3 totals 16 residues. The V gene end was trimmed by 5 bases and the J gene end by 5 bases; junction bases not matched to a gene: 12. Germline V gene sequence: CDR1 SGHTA, CDR2 FQGNSA. CDR3 region: CASSGRGTDANNEQFF. CDR3 nucleotides: TGTGCCAGCAGCGGTAGGGGGACAGACGCCAACAATGAGCAGTTCTTC. The full variable domain, with the rest looked up from reference TRBV7-2 and TRBJ2-1, is GAGVSQSPSNKVTEKGKDVELRCDPISGHTALYWYRQSLGQGLEFLIYFQGNSAPDKSGLPSDRFSAERTGGSVSTLTIQRTQQEDSAVYLCASSGRGTDANNEQFFGPGTRLTVL.

This clone was found once. The CDR3 DNA sequence: TGCGCCAGCAGCCAAGACCACTCCCAGCGGGGGGGCCAGGAGCAGTTCTTC. Translated: CASSQDHSQRGGQEQFF. The J gene is TRBJ2-1, the V gene TRBV4-3; 10 nucleotides line up with TRBD2. In germline, CDR1 is LGHNA, CDR2 YSLEER. V lost 0 bases and J lost 10; bases outside the gene matches: 12. CDR3 size: 17 residues.

This sequence joins TRBV4-2 and TRBJ2-7; 10 nucleotides match TRBD2. The V gene end was trimmed by 4 bases and the J gene end by 5 bases; junction bases not matched to a gene: 8. Per germline, CDR1 LGHNA and CDR2 YNFKEQ. The CDR3 is made up of 15 amino acids. Written as DNA, the CDR3 is TGTGCCAGCAGCCCATCTAGCGGGAGTGTGGACGAGCAGTACTTC. It yields the protein CASSPSSGSVDEQYF.

The rearrangement joins TRBV4-1 to TRBJ1-4; D is unresolved. V gave up 0 bases and J gave up 0 bases, with 8 bases separating them. Germline V gene lookup returns CDR1 MGHRA and CDR2 YSYEKL. The CDR3 contains 16 residues. The CDR3 DNA reads as TGCGCCAGCAGCCAAGAGTGGAGGGCAACTAATGAAAAACTGTTTTTT. Translation gives CASSQEWRATNEKLFF.

This clone is judged medium-sized. J is TRBJ2-5 and V is TRBV19; 12 bases are shared with TRBD2. The CDR3 totals 15 residues. V was pared by 7 bases and J by 5 bases, with 8 bases of the junction left unmatched. Looked up from germline, CDR1 is LNHDA and CDR2 is SQIVND (reference sequence). The CDR3 bases are TGTGCCAGTACCCGGACTAGCGGGGATTATGAGACCCAGTACTTC. As protein: CASTRTSGDYETQYF.

By frequency in the sample, this clone is medium-sized (0.01 to 0.1%). This chain connects TRBV13 to TRBJ2-2, with D tentatively TRBD2 (6 bases). Per the germline V gene, CDR1 is PRHDT and CDR2 is FYEKMQ (reference sequence). Trimming stripped 5 bases from V and 6 bases from J, with 16 bases between. This CDR3 has 15 residues. CDR3 residues: CASSPALEGPGELFF. In nucleotides, the CDR3 is TGTGCCAGCAGCCCAGCCTTGGAGGGTCCCGGGGAGCTGTTTTTT.

The rearrangement uses TRBV27 and TRBJ1-2; the match to TRBD1 covers 7 bases. CDR3 length: 13 amino acids. Looked up from germline, CDR1 is MNHEY and CDR2 is SMNVEV (reference sequence). After removal of 5 bases from V and 6 bases from J, the junction contained 6 bases not matched to a gene. In nucleotides, the CDR3 is TGTGCCAGCAGTGGACAGGAAGCCGATGGCTACACCTTC. The encoded protein is CASSGQEADGYTF.

This sequence joins TRBV5-6 and TRBJ1-5; TRBD1 matches 7 bases. Germline V gene lookup returns CDR1 SGHDT and CDR2 YYEEEE. The V and J ends lost 5 bases and 2 bases, in that order; junction bases with no gene match: 7. This CDR3 region has 15 residues. CDR3 bases: TGTGCCAGCAGTGATGGGACAGTCGGCAATCAGCCCCAGCATTTT. Protein sequence: CASSDGTVGNQPQHF. Looking up the rest from reference TRBV5-6 and TRBJ1-5 gives the full variable domain: DAGVTQSPTHLIKTRGQQVTLRCSPKSGHDTVSWYQQALGQGPQFIFQYYEEEERQRGNFPDRFSGHQFPNYSSELNVNALLLGDSALYLCASSDGTVGNQPQHFGDGTRLSIL.